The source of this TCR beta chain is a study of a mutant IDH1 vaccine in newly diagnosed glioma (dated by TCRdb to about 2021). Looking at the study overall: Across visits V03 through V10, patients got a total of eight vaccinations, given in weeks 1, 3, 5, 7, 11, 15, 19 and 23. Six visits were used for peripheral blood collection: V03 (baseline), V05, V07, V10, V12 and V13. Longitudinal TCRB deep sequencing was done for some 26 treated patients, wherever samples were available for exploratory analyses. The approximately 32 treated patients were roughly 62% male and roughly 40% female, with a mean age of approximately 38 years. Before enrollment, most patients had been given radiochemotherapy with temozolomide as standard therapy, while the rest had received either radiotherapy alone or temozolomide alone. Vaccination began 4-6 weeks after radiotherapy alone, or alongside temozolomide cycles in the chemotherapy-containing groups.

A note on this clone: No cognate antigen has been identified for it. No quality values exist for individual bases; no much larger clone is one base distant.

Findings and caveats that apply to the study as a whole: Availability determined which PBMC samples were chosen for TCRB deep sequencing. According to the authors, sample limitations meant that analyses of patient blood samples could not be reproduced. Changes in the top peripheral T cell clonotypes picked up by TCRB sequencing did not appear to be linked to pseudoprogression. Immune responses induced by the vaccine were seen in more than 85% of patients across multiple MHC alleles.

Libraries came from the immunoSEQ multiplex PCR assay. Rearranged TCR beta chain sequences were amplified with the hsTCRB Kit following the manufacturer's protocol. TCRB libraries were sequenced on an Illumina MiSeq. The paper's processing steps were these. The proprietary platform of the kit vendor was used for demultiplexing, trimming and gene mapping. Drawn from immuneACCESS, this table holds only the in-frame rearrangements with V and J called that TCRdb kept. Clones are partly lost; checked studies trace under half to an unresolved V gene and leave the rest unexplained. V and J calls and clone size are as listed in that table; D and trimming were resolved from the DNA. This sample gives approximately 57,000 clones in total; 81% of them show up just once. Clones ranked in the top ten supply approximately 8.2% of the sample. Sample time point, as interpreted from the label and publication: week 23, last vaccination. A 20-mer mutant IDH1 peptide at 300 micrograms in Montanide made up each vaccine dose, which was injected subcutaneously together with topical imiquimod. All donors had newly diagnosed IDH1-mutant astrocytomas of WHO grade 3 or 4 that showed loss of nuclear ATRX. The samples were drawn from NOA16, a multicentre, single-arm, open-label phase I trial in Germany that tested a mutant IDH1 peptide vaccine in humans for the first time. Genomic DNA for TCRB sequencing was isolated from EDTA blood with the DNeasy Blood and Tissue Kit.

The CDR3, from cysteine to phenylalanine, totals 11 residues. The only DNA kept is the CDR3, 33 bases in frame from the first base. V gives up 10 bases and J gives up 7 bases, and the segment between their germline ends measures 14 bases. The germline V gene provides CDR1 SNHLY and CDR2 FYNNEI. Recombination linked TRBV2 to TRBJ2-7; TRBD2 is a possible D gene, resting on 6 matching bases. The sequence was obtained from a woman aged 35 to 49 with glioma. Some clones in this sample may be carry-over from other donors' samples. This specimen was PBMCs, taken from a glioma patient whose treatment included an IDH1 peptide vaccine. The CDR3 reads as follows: CAITGVREQYF. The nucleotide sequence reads TGTGCCATCACGGGGGTCAGAGAGCAGTACTTC.